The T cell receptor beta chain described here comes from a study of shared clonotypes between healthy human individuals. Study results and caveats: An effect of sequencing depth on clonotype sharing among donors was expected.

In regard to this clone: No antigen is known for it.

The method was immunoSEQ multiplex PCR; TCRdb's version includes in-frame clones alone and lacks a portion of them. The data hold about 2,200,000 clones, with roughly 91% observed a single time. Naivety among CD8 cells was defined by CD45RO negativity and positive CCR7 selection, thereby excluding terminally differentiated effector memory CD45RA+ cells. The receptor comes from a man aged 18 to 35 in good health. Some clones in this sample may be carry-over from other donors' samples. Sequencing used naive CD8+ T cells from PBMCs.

In DNA, the CDR3 is TGCGCCAGCAGGGCAGGGGTTGAGCAGTTCTTC. Amino acids: CASRAGVEQFF. The chain carries TRBV5-1 and TRBJ2-1, with a possible D match to TRBD1 (6 bases). The germline V gene encodes CDR1 SGHRS and CDR2 YFSETQ. This CDR3 comprises 11 residues. V lost 5 bases, J lost 9 bases, and 9 bases lay in between.